These T cell receptor beta chains were read from a single sample in a study of blood T cell repertoires in COVID-19. Repertoires were generated with immunoSEQ multiplex PCR, while TCRdb's copy carries only in-frame clones and drops some. The sample records some 250,000 clones, roughly nine tenths being singletons. Sequenced sample: PBMCs or T cells enriched from blood (not recorded which). These receptor sequences come from a human donor in a cohort exposed to, infected with or recovered from COVID-19 (not recorded which). The donor label of this sample is uncertain. CDR3s include the opening cysteine and the closing phenylalanine or tryptophan. A D gene is named only where the DNA matches it firmly. Where a row states a size, it is once, few, many or the class of an expanded clone; other rows omit it.

abundance: -
d_gene: TRBD1
j_gene: TRBJ2-7
v_gene: TRBV7-3
len: 13
CDR3aa: CASSAGTGDEQYF
CDR3nt: TGTGCCAGCAGCGCCGGGACAGGGGACGAGCAGTACTTC

abundance: -
d_gene: -
j_gene: TRBJ1-2
v_gene: TRBV19
len: 16
CDR3aa: CASSIYGGSVGRGYTF
CDR3nt: TGTGCCAGTAGTATTTACGGCGGCTCCGTAGGTAGGGGCTACACCTTC

abundance: -
d_gene: -
j_gene: TRBJ2-7
v_gene: TRBV11-2
len: 14
CDR3aa: CASSLVRQGGEQYF
CDR3nt: TGTGCCAGCAGCTTAGTTAGGCAGGGCGGCGAGCAGTACTTC

abundance: once
d_gene: -
j_gene: TRBJ2-3
v_gene: TRBV29-1
len: 14
CDR3aa: CSVERQEGTDTQYF
CDR3nt: TGCAGCGTTGAACGGCAGGAGGGCACAGATACGCAGTATTTT

abundance: -
d_gene: -
j_gene: TRBJ2-5
v_gene: TRBV5-4
len: 14
CDR3aa: CASSLAGGQETQYF
CDR3nt: TGTGCCAGCAGCTTGGCCGGGGGACAAGAGACCCAGTACTTC

abundance: few
d_gene: TRBD2
j_gene: TRBJ2-7
v_gene: TRBV4-1
len: 15
CDR3aa: CASRRGLAGAYEQYF
CDR3nt: TGCGCCAGCAGACGGGGACTAGCGGGAGCTTACGAGCAGTACTTC

abundance: -
d_gene: -
j_gene: TRBJ1-4
v_gene: TRBV4-1
len: 16
CDR3aa: CASSPLSGATNEKLFF
CDR3nt: TGCGCCAGCAGCCCCCTTTCGGGTGCAACTAATGAAAAACTGTTTTTT

abundance: -
d_gene: TRBD1
j_gene: TRBJ2-7
v_gene: TRBV11-2
len: 17
CDR3aa: CASSLNRPGTGSYEQYF
CDR3nt: TGTGCCAGCAGCTTAAATCGTCCCGGGACAGGGTCTTACGAGCAGTACTTC

abundance: -
d_gene: -
j_gene: TRBJ1-1
v_gene: TRBV6-5
len: 15
CDR3aa: CASSLDRSENTEAFF
CDR3nt: TGTGCCAGCAGCCTAGACAGGTCGGAGAACACTGAAGCTTTCTTT

abundance: -
d_gene: -
j_gene: TRBJ2-3
v_gene: TRBV7-3
len: 13
CDR3aa: CASSFGGADTQYF
CDR3nt: TGTGCCAGCAGCTTCGGAGGGGCAGATACGCAGTATTTT

abundance: -
d_gene: TRBD1
j_gene: TRBJ2-1
v_gene: TRBV10-1
len: 16
CDR3aa: CASSEEVRGLYNEQFF
CDR3nt: TGCGCCAGCAGTGAGGAGGTCAGGGGGCTATACAATGAGCAGTTCTTC

abundance: -
d_gene: -
j_gene: TRBJ2-1
v_gene: TRBV6-1
len: 16
CDR3aa: CASSELELASYNEQFF
CDR3nt: TGTGCCAGCAGTGAACTTGAGCTCGCGTCCTACAATGAGCAGTTCTTC

abundance: -
d_gene: -
j_gene: TRBJ1-3
v_gene: TRBV6-5
len: 14
CDR3aa: CASQQGPPGNTIYF
CDR3nt: TGTGCCAGCCAACAGGGCCCCCCTGGAAACACCATATATTTT

abundance: -
d_gene: TRBD1
j_gene: TRBJ1-5
v_gene: TRBV27
len: 14
CDR3aa: CASSLTGSNQPQHF
CDR3nt: TGTGCCAGCAGTCTGACAGGGAGCAATCAGCCCCAGCATTTT

abundance: -
d_gene: -
j_gene: TRBJ1-1
v_gene: TRBV19
len: 14
CDR3aa: CASSRHMRATEAFF
CDR3nt: TGTGCCAGTAGTCGGCATATGAGGGCCACTGAAGCTTTCTTT

abundance: once
d_gene: -
j_gene: TRBJ1-1
v_gene: TRBV6-5
len: 12
CDR3aa: CASSLRNTEAFF
CDR3nt: TGTGCCAGCAGCCTCAGGAACACTGAAGCTTTCTTT

abundance: -
d_gene: -
j_gene: TRBJ2-2
v_gene: TRBV25-1
len: 14
CDR3aa: CASSEFVLTGELFF
CDR3nt: TGTGCCAGCAGTGAATTCGTACTCACCGGGGAGCTGTTTTTT

abundance: -
d_gene: -
j_gene: TRBJ1-2
v_gene: TRBV19
len: 13
CDR3aa: CASSIDGAYGYTF
CDR3nt: TGTGCCAGTAGTATAGACGGAGCCTATGGCTACACCTTC

abundance: -
d_gene: TRBD2
j_gene: TRBJ2-5
v_gene: TRBV5-1
len: 15
CDR3aa: CASSSFRGGQETQYF
CDR3nt: TGCGCCAGCAGCTCCTTCCGCGGGGGTCAAGAGACCCAGTACTTC

abundance: -
d_gene: TRBD2
j_gene: TRBJ2-7
v_gene: TRBV6-1
len: 16
CDR3aa: CASSANGAGGYYEQYF
CDR3nt: TGTGCCAGCAGTGCCAACGGGGCGGGGGGTTACTACGAGCAGTACTTC

abundance: -
d_gene: -
j_gene: TRBJ1-3
v_gene: TRBV21-1
len: 16
CDR3aa: CASSKYDQVCGNTIYF
CDR3nt: TGTGCCAGCAGCAAGTACGACCAGGTATGCGGAAACACCATATATTTT

abundance: -
d_gene: TRBD1
j_gene: TRBJ1-5
v_gene: TRBV6-2/TRBV6-3
len: 14
CDR3aa: CASSSGQGVSAQHF
CDR3nt: TGTGCCAGCAGTTCGGGACAGGGGGTTTCAGCCCAGCATTTT